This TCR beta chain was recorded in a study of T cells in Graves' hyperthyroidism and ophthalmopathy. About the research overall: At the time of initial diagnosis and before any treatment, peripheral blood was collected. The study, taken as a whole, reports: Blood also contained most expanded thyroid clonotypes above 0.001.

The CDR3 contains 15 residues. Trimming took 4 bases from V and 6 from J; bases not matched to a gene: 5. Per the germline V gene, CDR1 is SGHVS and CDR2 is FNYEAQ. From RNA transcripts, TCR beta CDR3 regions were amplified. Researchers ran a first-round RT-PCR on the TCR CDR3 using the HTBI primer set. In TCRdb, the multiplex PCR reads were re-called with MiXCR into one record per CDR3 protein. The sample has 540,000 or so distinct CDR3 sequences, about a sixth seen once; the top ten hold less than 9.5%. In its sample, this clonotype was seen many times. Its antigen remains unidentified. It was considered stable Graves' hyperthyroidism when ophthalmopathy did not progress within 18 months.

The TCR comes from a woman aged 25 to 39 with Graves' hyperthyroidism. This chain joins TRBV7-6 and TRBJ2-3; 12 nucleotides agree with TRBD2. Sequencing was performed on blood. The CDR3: CASSSTSGRIDTQYF. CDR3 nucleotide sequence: TGTGCCAGCAGCTCGACTAGCGGGAGAATTGATACGCAGTATTTT.